The next 10 T cell receptor beta chains were all read from a single sample in a study of cytomegalovirus exposure and HLA in healthy donors. The study ran its PCR with 60 Vbeta and 13 Jbeta primers. TCRdb's table, derived via immunoSEQ multiplex PCR, lists solely in-frame clones and lacks some. The table shows 200,000 to 250,000 clones, with roughly 88% occurring only once. The sequencing input was PBMCs. These receptors came from a boy aged 2-9 years in good health and CMV-seronegative.

The chain has TRBV1 and TRBJ2-5; the table's D call of TRBD2 was not tested on the DNA. TRBV1 is reported as a pseudogene. CDR3 length equals 13 residues. This CDR3 is CTSSETRTETQYF. The CDR3 bases are TGCACCAGCAGCGAAACTAGGACAGAGACCCAGTACTTC.

This clone has a single count. The CDR3 region has the DNA TGTGCCAGCAGCCCAGGGACAGGAAACTATGGCTACACCTTC. Its translation is CASSPGTGNYGYTF. V and J are TRBV9 and TRBJ1-2; 8 nucleotides line up with TRBD1. J gave up 2 bases and V 4 bases, and 4 bases lay outside the gene matches. Germline V CDR1 and CDR2: SGDLS, YYNGEE. The CDR3 contains 14 residues.

With respect to this clone: A junction end diverges from the germline sequence, so it may reflect a read error. This chain connects TRBV5-1 to TRBJ1-2; weak D call: TRBD1 (5 bases). CDR3 length: 20 residues. Germline loops: CDR1 SGHRS, CDR2 YFSETQ. As DNA, the CDR3 is TGCGCCAACAGCTTCCGGACACGACCCCTCACGGTCCGAGACTACTATGGCTACACCTTC. Its translation: CANSFRTRPLTVRDYYGYTF.

V is TRBV9 and J is TRBJ2-5; TRBD2 matches at 16 bases. Germline V gene data show CDR1 as SGDLS and CDR2 as YYNGEE. The CDR3 consists of 16 residues. J gave up 5 bases and V 3 bases, and 4 bases lay outside the gene matches. The CDR3 nucleotides are TGTGCCAGCAGCGGGGGACTAGCGGGGGGGCTCGAGACCCAGTACTTC. Translating it yields CASSGGLAGGLETQYF.

J is TRBJ2-7 and V is TRBV29-1, with TRBD1 as a possible D gene (6 bases). CDR1 is SQVTM and CDR2 is ANQGSEA in the germline V gene. The CDR3 spans 13 residues. With 4 bases removed from V and 2 bases from J, the gap between germline ends came to 12 bases. The CDR3 loop is CSVVGQYTYEQYF. CDR3 nucleotide sequence: TGCAGCGTTGTCGGACAGTACACCTACGAGCAGTACTTC.

Remarks on this clone: One end of the junction varies from germline; a read error may be responsible. The rearrangement joins TRBV6-5 to TRBJ1-1, with 7 bases identical to TRBD1. Germline V gene data show CDR1 as MNHEY and CDR2 as SVGAGI. The CDR3 totals 13 residues. CDR3 nucleotide sequence: TGTGCCAGCAGGGCGACAGGGAACCCTGAAGCTTTCTTT. It is translated as CASRATGNPEAFF.

The gene calls are TRBV6-1 and TRBJ1-5; 7 bases fit TRBD1. The CDR3 extends over 17 amino acids. V was clipped by 0 bases and J by 6 bases; unmatched bases: 11. The germline gives CDR1 MNHNS, CDR2 SASEGT. The CDR3, as DNA: TGTGCCAGCAGTGAAGCGTTCGGACAGGCGGCGTCTCAGCCCCAGCATTTT. Encoded protein: CASSEAFGQAASQPQHF.

The sample holds a few counts of this clone. The rearrangement uses TRBV4-1 and TRBJ1-1, with 8 bases fitting TRBD1. CDR1 MGHRA and CDR2 YSYEKL come from the germline V gene. The CDR3 covers 13 residues. V lost 1 base, J lost 8 bases, and 3 bases stayed unmatched. The CDR3 DNA is TGCGCCAGCAGCCAAGGACGACAGGGGGAAGCTTTCTTT. As protein: CASSQGRQGEAFF.

The rearrangement joins TRBV30 to TRBJ1-4, with 8 bases lining up with TRBD1. Germline V gene lookup returns CDR1 GTSNPN and CDR2 SVGIG (reference sequence). J gave up 4 bases and V 3 bases, and 10 bases lay outside the gene matches. The CDR3 spans 16 residues. In nucleotides, the CDR3 is TGTGCCTGGAGCGCCGGACAGGGATACATTAATGAAAAACTGTTTTTT. Protein sequence: CAWSAGQGYINEKLFF.

The chain joins TRBV5-1 to TRBJ1-2, with D possibly TRBD1 on 5 matching bases. Trimming took 0 bases from V and 5 from J, leaving 11 bases between them. The CDR3 runs to 14 residues. Germline values: CDR1 SGHRS, CDR2 YFSETQ. CDR3 sequence reads: CASSLDGARYGYTF. The CDR3 DNA reads as TGCGCCAGCAGCTTGGATGGGGCCCGGTATGGCTACACCTTC.